These 25 T cell receptor beta chains were sequenced from one sample in a study of cytomegalovirus exposure and HLA in healthy donors. The PCR made use of 60 Vbeta and 13 Jbeta primers. TCRdb's table, derived via immunoSEQ multiplex PCR, lists solely in-frame clones and lacks some. Of about 170,000 clones detected, approximately 80% appear once; the ten largest clones hold 2% to 2.5%. Sequencing was performed on PBMCs. These receptors originate from a woman between 45 and 60 years old in good health and CMV-seronegative.

The CDR3 loop is CAWHSRDRSYEQYF. The CDR3 region has the DNA TGTGCCTGGCACAGCCGGGACAGGTCCTACGAGCAGTACTTC. The J gene is TRBJ2-7, the V gene TRBV30; 8 bases fit TRBD1. This CDR3 is 14 amino acids long. CDR1 is GTSNPN, CDR2 SVGIG, per germline (reference sequence). Trimming cost V 5 bases and J 1 base; bases outside gene matches: 7.

The rearrangement joins TRBV7-6 to TRBJ1-2; D perhaps matches TRBD1 (6 bases). The CDR3 has 15 amino acids. Germline V gene data show CDR1 as SGHVS and CDR2 as FNYEAQ. The ends were cut back, 2 bases at V and 4 bases at J, with 14 bases in the middle. CDR3 residues: CASSLNQGLGYGYTF. Written as DNA, the CDR3 is TGTGCCAGCAGCTTAAATCAGGGGCTAGGCTATGGCTACACCTTC. The entire variable domain, with the rest obtained from reference TRBV7-6 and TRBJ1-2, is as follows: GAGVSQSPRYKVTKRGQDVALRCDPISGHVSLYWYRQALGQGPEFLTYFNYEAQQDKSGLPNDRFSAERPEGSISTLTIQRTEQRDSAMYRCASSLNQGLGYGYTFGSGTRLTVV.

The chain combines TRBV30 with TRBJ1-2; D is ambiguous. This CDR3 has 13 amino acids. Germline V gene sequence: CDR1 GTSNPN, CDR2 SVGIG (reference sequence). The V and J ends lost 2 bases and 2 bases respectively, with 9 bases between them. The CDR3, as DNA: TGTGCCTGGAGTTTCACAGAGAACTATGGCTACACCTTC. Residues: CAWSFTENYGYTF.

This clone was recorded only once. This sequence joins TRBV5-8 and TRBJ2-7; D not resolved. With 0 bases removed from V and 1 base from J, the gap between germline ends came to 8 bases. Per the germline V gene, CDR1 is SGHTS and CDR2 is YDEGEE. The CDR3 has 14 amino acids. In DNA, the CDR3 is TGTGCCAGCAGCTTGGCCCCGGGTTCCTACGAGCAGTACTTC. Amino acids: CASSLAPGSYEQYF.

This rearrangement joins TRBV7-6 to TRBJ2-7, with 9 nucleotides matching TRBD2. The CDR3 length is 20 residues. V gave up 5 bases and J gave up 5 bases; unmatched junction bases: 25. Germline values: CDR1 SGHVS, CDR2 FNYEAQ. CDR3 region: CASSLRDPSGGPLRPNEQYF. CDR3 in DNA: TGTGCCAGCAGCCTGCGGGACCCAAGCGGGGGGCCCTTACGCCCCAACGAGCAGTACTTC.

The J gene is TRBJ1-2, the V gene TRBV13; perhaps TRBD1 as D (5 bases). The CDR3 runs 11 residues. Trimming left V 2 bases short and J 7 bases short, with 5 bases between. Germline V lookup: CDR1 PRHDT, CDR2 FYEKMQ (reference sequence). Here the CDR3 DNA reads TGTGCCAGCAGCTTAAGGGGTGGCTACACCTTC. This gives the protein CASSLRGGYTF.

Only a few counts were recorded for this clone. J is TRBJ1-1 and V is TRBV6-6; TRBD1 matches at 10 bases. J lost 4 bases, V lost 6 bases, and 8 bases had no gene match. The CDR3 length is 15 residues. Germline CDR1 and CDR2: MNHNY and SVGAGI (reference sequence). CDR3 protein: CASRPRTGGSTEAFF. In DNA, the CDR3 is TGTGCCAGCAGACCCCGGACAGGGGGGAGCACTGAAGCTTTCTTT.

V and J are TRBV18 and TRBJ1-5, with 7 bases fitting TRBD1. This CDR3 spans 14 amino acids. CDR1 and CDR2 from the germline V gene are KGHSH and LQKENI. Unmatched junction bases numbered 4, after V lost 1 base and J lost 7 bases. The CDR3 reads CASSPRQGSQPQHF. CDR3 DNA: TGTGCCAGCTCACCACGACAGGGATCGCAGCCCCAGCATTTT.

The chain uses TRBV6-1 and TRBJ2-3; TRBD1 aligns across 10 bases. Trimming took 7 bases from V and 3 from J; bases not matched to a gene: 4. The germline V gene encodes CDR1 MNHNS and CDR2 SASEGT. The CDR3 contains 14 residues. CDR3 residues: CASKTGGDTDTQYF. CDR3 DNA sequence: TGTGCCAGCAAGACAGGGGGCGATACAGATACGCAGTATTTT.

This chain uses TRBV7-3 with TRBJ2-7, with TRBD2 identical over 7 bases. After removal of 5 bases from V and 4 bases from J, the junction contained 2 bases not matched to a gene. Looked up from germline, CDR1 is SGHTA and CDR2 is FQGTGA. This CDR3 spans 12 amino acids. CDR3 residues: CASSDGGYEQYF. The CDR3 DNA follows: TGTGCCAGCAGCGACGGGGGGTACGAGCAGTACTTC. Combining the CDR3 with reference TRBV7-3 and TRBJ2-7 gives the whole variable domain GAGVSQTPSNKVTEKGKYVELRCDPISGHTALYWYRQSLGQGPEFLIYFQGTGAADDSGLPNDRFFAVRPEGSVSTLKIQRTERGDSAVYLCASSDGGYEQYFGPGTRLTVT.

V is TRBV7-9 and J is TRBJ1-1; 8 bases align to TRBD1. The CDR3 runs 19 residues. J gave up 3 bases and V 1 base, and 16 bases lay outside the gene matches. Germline CDR1 SEHNR, CDR2 FQNEAQ (reference sequence). CDR3 protein: CASSLGMLGQGDRDTEAFF. CDR3 sequence (DNA): TGTGCCAGCAGCTTAGGTATGCTAGGACAGGGCGATAGAGACACTGAAGCTTTCTTT.

This clone has more than one count but fewer than ten. The gene calls are TRBV18 and TRBJ2-3; D call uncertain. Germline loops: CDR1 KGHSH, CDR2 LQKENI. The CDR3 runs 11 residues. Trimming removed 3 bases from V and 5 bases from J, with 3 bases in between. The CDR3 DNA is TGTGCCAGCTCACCCGTAGATACGCAGTATTTT. It is translated as CASSPVDTQYF.

The DNA for the CDR3 is TGTGCCAGCAGTTTCCTTAGCGGGGGGACAGATACGCAGTATTTT. Translation: CASSFLSGGTDTQYF. This rearrangement joins TRBV6-6 to TRBJ2-3, with 10 bases fitting TRBD2. In germline, CDR1 is MNHNY, CDR2 SVGAGI (reference sequence). Losses at the gene ends were 4 bases for V and 3 bases for J; bases not matched to a gene: 4. The CDR3 is made up of 15 amino acids.

The rearrangement joins TRBV11-2 to TRBJ1-5; 8 bases line up with TRBD1. Unmatched junction bases numbered 1, after V lost 2 bases and J lost 1 base. The CDR3 spans 15 residues. Germline V lookup: CDR1 SGHAT, CDR2 FQNNGV. This chain's CDR3 is CASSLHRGSNQPQHF. The CDR3, as DNA: TGTGCCAGCAGCTTACACAGGGGGAGCAATCAGCCCCAGCATTTT.

The chain carries TRBV27 and TRBJ1-2; D gene ambiguous. The CDR3 is 13 residues long. Trimming pared 2 bases from V and 8 bases from J, leaving 12 bases between. Germline V gives CDR1 MNHEY, CDR2 SMNVEV (reference sequence). The CDR3 region is CASSLSGVQGYTF. Here the CDR3 DNA reads TGTGCCAGCAGTTTAAGCGGGGTCCAGGGCTACACCTTC.

The rearrangement uses TRBV13 and TRBJ1-6; possible D gene TRBD1, 6 bases. The germline gives CDR1 PRHDT, CDR2 FYEKMQ (reference sequence). This CDR3 contains 16 residues. V lost 5 bases, J lost 7 bases, and 18 bases lay in between. The CDR3 DNA reads TGTGCCAGCAGCCGTAACCAGGGGATAGGAAATTCACCCCTCCACTTT. Amino acid sequence: CASSRNQGIGNSPLHF.

In nucleotides, the CDR3 is TGTGCCAGCAGTTTCTCGAACTCAATCACCGGGGAGCTGTTTTTT. Encoded protein: CASSFSNSITGELFF. This chain joins TRBV6-5 and TRBJ2-2; D remains unclear. The CDR3 consists of 15 residues. The ends were cut back, 4 bases at V and 4 bases at J, with 13 bases in the middle. Germline CDR1 reads MNHEY; CDR2 reads SVGAGI.

This chain connects TRBV5-1 to TRBJ1-2, with 10 positions matching TRBD1. Per the germline V gene, CDR1 is SGHRS and CDR2 is YFSETQ. The CDR3 is made up of 16 amino acids. The junction had 6 bases not matched to a gene; V was cut back by 3 bases and J by 1 base. Here the CDR3 reads CASSSGDRGFNYGYTF. CDR3 bases: TGCGCCAGCAGCTCCGGGGACAGGGGATTTAACTATGGCTACACCTTC.

The chain joins TRBV18 to TRBJ2-1; tentative D call: TRBD2 (6 bases). Trimming stripped 0 bases from V and 8 bases from J, with 14 bases between. CDR3 size: 15 residues. Germline V gene sequence: CDR1 KGHSH, CDR2 LQKENI. The CDR3 nucleotides are TGTGCCAGCTCACCACCCAACCGGGGGAGCGATGAGCAGTTCTTC. This translates into CASSPPNRGSDEQFF.

This chain links TRBV10-3 with TRBJ2-7; D call uncertain. Trimming cost V 3 bases and J 3 bases, with 6 bases left between them. CDR1 is ENHRY, CDR2 SYGVKD, per germline. This CDR3 is 12 amino acids long. The CDR3 coding sequence is TGTGCCATCAGTGAAGGCGGCTACGAGCAGTACTTC. Protein product: CAISEGGYEQYF.

The CDR3 reads CASSVDSNGQPQHF. In DNA, the CDR3 is TGTGCCAGCAGTGTTGACAGTAATGGTCAGCCCCAGCATTTT. The chain has TRBV2 and TRBJ1-5; D possibly corresponds to TRBD1 (5 bases). The CDR3 runs 14 residues. Trimming stripped 4 bases from V and 6 bases from J, with 13 bases between. The germline V gene has CDR1 SNHLY and CDR2 FYNNEI.

The chain links TRBV10-3 to TRBJ2-7; 10 positions agree with TRBD1. Germline CDR1 ENHRY, CDR2 SYGVKD. This CDR3 region has 16 residues. V lost 4 bases and J lost 5; bases outside the gene matches: 11. CDR3 loop: CAISVTGTGARNEQYF. The CDR3 nucleotides read TGTGCCATCAGTGTCACCGGGACAGGGGCAAGAAACGAGCAGTACTTC.

The chain links TRBV25-1 to TRBJ2-7; D unresolved. The CDR3 is 11 residues long. Trimming stripped 6 bases from V and 5 bases from J, with 8 bases between. The germline V gene encodes CDR1 MGHDK and CDR2 SYGVNS. DNA for the CDR3: TGTGCCAGCAGAGAAGGCAACGAGCAGTACTTC. Its translation is CASREGNEQYF.

This clone came up a few times. The CDR3 nucleotides are TGTGCCAGCAGCGTAGTCGACAGCCAAGAGACCCAGTACTTC. It is translated as CASSVVDSQETQYF. V gene TRBV9 combines with J gene TRBJ2-5; the D gene is possibly TRBD1 (5 bases). The CDR3 runs 14 residues. Germline V gene sequence: CDR1 SGDLS, CDR2 YYNGEE. Trimming cost V 0 bases and J 1 base, with 7 bases left between them.

The J gene is TRBJ2-3, the V gene TRBV9; 12 bases line up with TRBD2. CDR3 length equals 17 residues. The ends lost 4 bases at V and 7 bases at J; junction bases unmatched: 13. Germline V CDR1 and CDR2: SGDLS, YYNGEE. CDR3 sequence: CASSKGPSSGGANTQYF. CDR3 nucleotide sequence: TGTGCCAGCAGCAAAGGGCCTTCTAGCGGGGGGGCAAATACGCAGTATTTT.